Following are 5 T cell receptor beta chains from one sample sequenced in a study of cytomegalovirus exposure and HLA in healthy donors. The PCR used 60 Vbeta and 13 Jbeta primers. The repertoire was sequenced with immunoSEQ multiplex PCR; TCRdb's copy has only in-frame clones and lacks some. The table lists 70,000 to 100,000 clones, approximately 80% of them singletons, with around a quarter in the top ten. What was sequenced was PBMCs. These receptors all stem from a woman aged 45-65 years in good health and CMV-seropositive.

The sample holds a few counts of this clone. V usage is TRBV5-6 and J usage is TRBJ2-1, with 12 bases fitting TRBD2. J gave up 2 bases and V 0 bases, and 3 bases lay outside the gene matches. Germline assignment: CDR1 SGHDT and CDR2 YYEEEE. This CDR3 comprises 17 residues. The CDR3 here is CASSLVGLAGTYNEQFF. The CDR3 bases are TGTGCCAGCAGCTTGGTTGGACTAGCGGGAACCTACAATGAGCAGTTCTTC.

The V and J genes are TRBV6-1 and TRBJ2-5, with D unclear. CDR1 is MNHNS and CDR2 is SASEGT in the germline V gene. With 6 bases removed from V and 5 bases from J, the gap between germline ends came to 16 bases. The CDR3 spans 14 residues. The CDR3 nucleotides are TGTGCCAGCAGCCTGAGACGTTCCGGGGAGACCCAGTACTTC. Translating gives CASSLRRSGETQYF.

V gene TRBV19 combines with J gene TRBJ1-1; no clear D. Germline CDR1 LNHDA, CDR2 SQIVND (reference sequence). Trimming removed 9 bases from V and 4 bases from J, with 9 bases in between. The CDR3 totals 11 residues. CDR3 protein: CASKGGTEAFF. CDR3 nucleotide sequence: TGTGCCAGCAAAGGAGGCACTGAAGCTTTCTTT.

The V gene is TRBV4-2, the J gene TRBJ2-1; D gene uncertain. The V end lost 3 bases, the J end lost 9 bases, and 12 bases lay between the germline ends. This CDR3 contains 13 residues. Germline CDR1 LGHNA, CDR2 YNFKEQ. CDR3 amino acids: CASSQDSYGEQFF. The CDR3 DNA is TGTGCCAGCAGCCAGGATAGCTACGGTGAGCAGTTCTTC.

This clone was recorded a few times. One end of the junction does not line up with germline, which may come from a read error. This chain links TRBV5-6 with TRBJ1-2; TRBD1 matches at 7 bases. Germline V gives CDR1 SGHDT, CDR2 YYEEEE. This CDR3 has 11 amino acids. CDR3 sequence: CASSRDRSASF. CDR3 bases: TGTGCCAGCAGCCGGGACAGATCAGCATCCTTC.